This T cell receptor beta chain is drawn from a study of cytomegalovirus exposure and HLA in healthy donors. Trimming took 3 bases from V and 5 from J; bases not matched to a gene: 6. Looked up from germline, CDR1 is SGHTA and CDR2 is FQGTGA. This CDR3 spans 15 amino acids. This clone showed up just a few times. PCR involved 60 Vbeta and 13 Jbeta primers. The method was immunoSEQ multiplex PCR; TCRdb's version includes in-frame clones alone and lacks a portion of them. The sample shows over 150,000 clones, roughly three quarters of them seen only once. The V call is TRBV7-3, the J call TRBJ2-5; 10 positions match TRBD2. The sequence derives from a male donor in good health and CMV-seronegative. Input material: PBMCs. The CDR3, as DNA: TGTGCCAGCAGCTTTCTAGCGGGGGTAGGGGAGACCCAGTACTTC. It translates to CASSFLAGVGETQYF.